One sample yielded the 8 T cell receptor beta chains listed below, sequenced in a study of shared clonotypes between healthy human individuals. Assay used: immunoSEQ multiplex PCR; TCRdb lists only in-frame clones, some missing. This sample has about 1 million clones, with about 74% found just once. What was sequenced was memory CD4+ T cells sorted from blood. The subset denotes: CD45RA-negative fraction. These receptors were obtained from a man in his late teens or twenties in good health.

The chain employs TRBV7-9 and TRBJ2-4; possibly TRBD1 for D (5 bases). In germline, CDR1 is SEHNR, CDR2 FQNEAQ (reference sequence). The CDR3 length is 12 residues. Trimming removed 5 bases at V and 6 bases at J, with 8 bases between. The CDR3 sequence is CASSPQGNIQYF. CDR3 nucleotides: TGTGCCAGCAGCCCCCAGGGAAACATTCAGTACTTC. The complete variable domain, with remaining parts taken from reference TRBV7-9 and TRBJ2-4, reads DTGVSQNPRHKITKRGQNVTFRCDPISEHNRLYWYRQTLGQGPEFLTYFQNEAQLEKSRLLSDRFSAERPKGSFSTLEIQRTEQGDSAMYLCASSPQGNIQYFGAGTRLSVL.

The chain couples TRBV6-1 to TRBJ1-2, with D uncertain. The ends were cut back, 5 bases at V and 1 base at J, with 8 bases in the middle. The CDR3 consists of 13 residues. Germline values: CDR1 MNHNS, CDR2 SASEGT. The CDR3 reads CASSLIINYGYTF. The CDR3 nucleotides read TGTGCCAGCAGTCTGATCATTAACTATGGCTACACCTTC.

J is TRBJ2-5 and V is TRBV9; weak D call: TRBD1 (6 bases). The germline V and J ends were trimmed by 3 bases and 3 bases, with 12 bases remaining between them. Per the germline V gene, CDR1 is SGDLS and CDR2 is YYNGEE. The CDR3 covers 14 residues. The CDR3 protein is CASSGGTHKETQYF. The CDR3 DNA reads TGTGCCAGCAGCGGTGGGACACACAAAGAGACCCAGTACTTC.

The V gene is TRBV6-1, the J gene TRBJ1-1; D not certain. Germline V gene lookup returns CDR1 MNHNS and CDR2 SASEGT. V dropped 4 bases and J dropped 5 bases, with 14 bases sitting between them. The CDR3 spans 14 residues. CDR3 coding DNA: TGTGCCAGCAGTGCATTTCTCCCTCGGACTGAAGCTTTCTTT. The encoded protein is CASSAFLPRTEAFF.

V and J are TRBV28 and TRBJ1-1; possible D gene TRBD1, 5 bases. The CDR3 runs 18 residues. V lost 2 bases and J lost 1, with 20 bases in between. Per the germline V gene, CDR1 is MDHEN and CDR2 is SYDVKM. CDR3 in DNA: TGTGCCAGCAGTTTAGGCGTTGAGGGACTCGTGGGGAACACTGAAGCTTTCTTT. As protein: CASSLGVEGLVGNTEAFF.

V usage is TRBV2 and J usage is TRBJ1-2, with 8 positions matching TRBD1. The germline V gene has CDR1 SNHLY and CDR2 FYNNEI. The CDR3 consists of 15 residues. The V gene end was trimmed by 5 bases and the J gene end by 8 bases; junction bases not matched to a gene: 13. CDR3 residues: CASSPGTGGFRGYTF. CDR3 DNA: TGTGCCAGCAGTCCGGGGACAGGTGGATTCCGGGGCTACACCTTC.

This rearrangement joins TRBV2 to TRBJ1-2; D ambiguous. CDR3 length: 14 residues. Trimming shortened V by 4 bases and J by 7 bases, and 16 bases separated the two germline ends. Germline assignment: CDR1 SNHLY and CDR2 FYNNEI. The CDR3 bases are TGTGCCAGCAGTGCACGGATGAGTGATTCTGGCTACACCTTC. Translation gives CASSARMSDSGYTF.

The V call is TRBV11-2, the J call TRBJ2-2; D perhaps matches TRBD2 (5 bases). Germline V gene data show CDR1 as SGHAT and CDR2 as FQNNGV. CDR3 size: 13 residues. V was trimmed by 3 bases and J by 5 bases, leaving 7 bases between them. The CDR3 DNA reads as TGTGCCAGCAGCTTCGCGGGTACCGGGGAGCTGTTTTTT. Translation gives CASSFAGTGELFF. The variable domain in full, with the rest retrieved from reference TRBV11-2 and TRBJ2-2, is EAGVAQSPRYKIIEKRQSVAFWCNPISGHATLYWYQQILGQGPKLLIQFQNNGVVDDSQLPKDRFSAERLKGVDSTLKIQPAKLEDSAVYLCASSFAGTGELFFGEGSRLTVL.